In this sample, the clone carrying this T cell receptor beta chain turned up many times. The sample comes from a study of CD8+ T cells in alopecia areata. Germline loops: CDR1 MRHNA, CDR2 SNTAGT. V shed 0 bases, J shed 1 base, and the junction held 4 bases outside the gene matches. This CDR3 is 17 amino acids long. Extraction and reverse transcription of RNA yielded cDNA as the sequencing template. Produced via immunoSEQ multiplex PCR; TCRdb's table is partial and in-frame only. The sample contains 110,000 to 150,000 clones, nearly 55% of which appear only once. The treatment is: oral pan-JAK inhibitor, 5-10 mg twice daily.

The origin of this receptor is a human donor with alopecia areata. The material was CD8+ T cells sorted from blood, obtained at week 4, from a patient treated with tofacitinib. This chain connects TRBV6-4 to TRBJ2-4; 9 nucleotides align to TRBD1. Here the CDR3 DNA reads TGTGCCAGCAGTGACTCACAGGGGGCTCGGGCCAAAAACATTCAGTACTTC. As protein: CASSDSQGARAKNIQYF.